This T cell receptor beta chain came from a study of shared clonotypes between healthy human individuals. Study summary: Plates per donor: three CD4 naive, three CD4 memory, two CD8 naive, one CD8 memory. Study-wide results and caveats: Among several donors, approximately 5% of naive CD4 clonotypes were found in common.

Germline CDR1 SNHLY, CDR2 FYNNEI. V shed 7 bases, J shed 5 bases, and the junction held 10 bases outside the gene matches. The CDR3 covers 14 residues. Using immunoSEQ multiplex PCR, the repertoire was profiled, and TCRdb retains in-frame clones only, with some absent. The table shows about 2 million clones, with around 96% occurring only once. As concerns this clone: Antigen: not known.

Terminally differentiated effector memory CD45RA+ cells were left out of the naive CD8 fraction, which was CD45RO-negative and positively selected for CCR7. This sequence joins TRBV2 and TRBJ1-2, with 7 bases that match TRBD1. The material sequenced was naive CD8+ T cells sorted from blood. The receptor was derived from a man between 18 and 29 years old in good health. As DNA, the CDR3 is TGTGCCAGCATTAAAACAGGGGCTGGGTATGGCTACACCTTC. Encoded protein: CASIKTGAGYGYTF.